The 16 T cell receptor beta chains below all came from one sample that was sequenced in a study of early T cells in non-severe SARS-CoV-2 infection. TCRdb re-called the 5' RACE reads through MiXCR, storing one row per CDR3 protein. The table lists about 26,000 distinct CDR3 sequences, approximately 4.1% of them singletons, with 5% to 7.5% in the top ten. Sequences were obtained from whole blood. These receptors all come from an adult who was a healthcare worker with PCR-confirmed SARS-CoV-2 infection or an uninfected control (not recorded which).

This clonotype is deemed medium-sized. The rearrangement uses TRBV29-1 and TRBJ2-3; D gene ambiguous. Trimming cost V 1 base and J 3 bases, with 5 bases left between them. Germline V lookup: CDR1 SQVTM, CDR2 ANQGSEA. The CDR3 loop spans 12 amino acids. CDR3: CSVEGGTDTQYF. As DNA, the CDR3 is TGCAGCGTTGAAGGTGGGACAGATACGCAGTATTTT.

This clonotype showed up many times. This chain links TRBV2 with TRBJ2-5; D is tentatively TRBD1 or TRBD2 (5 bases each). Trimming left V 4 bases short and J 4 bases short, with 13 bases between. CDR1 is SNHLY, CDR2 FYNNEI, per germline. CDR3 length equals 14 residues. CDR3 sequence reads: CASSAGTPAETQYF. The CDR3 nucleotides are TGTGCCAGCAGTGCCGGGACCCCCGCAGAGACCCAGTACTTC.

In this sample, this clonotype turned up many times. The chain carries TRBV5-1 and TRBJ2-1; 11 bases agree with TRBD2. The CDR3 runs 14 residues. Germline lookup yields CDR1 SGHRS and CDR2 YFSETQ. The V and J ends lost 0 bases and 12 bases, in that order; junction bases with no gene match: 5. CDR3: CASSLELAGGRQFF. The CDR3 nucleotides are TGCGCCAGCAGCTTGGAGTTAGCGGGAGGGCGGCAGTTCTTC.

V and J are TRBV7-3 and TRBJ2-3, with D unresolved. Trimming removed 4 bases at V and 0 bases at J, with 8 bases between. CDR1 and CDR2 (germline): SGHTA, FQGTGA. The CDR3 has 14 amino acids. The CDR3 DNA follows: TGTGCCAGCAGCTCCTCGGAGAGCACAGATACGCAGTATTTT. It encodes CASSSSESTDTQYF.

Ten or more counts support this clonotype. V gene TRBV20-1 combines with J gene TRBJ2-7; 8 bases are a match to TRBD1. Trimming at V came to 4 bases and at J to 2 bases, leaving 7 bases not matched to a gene. CDR1 is DFQATT and CDR2 is SNEGSKA in the germline V gene (reference sequence). CDR3 length: 14 amino acids. The chain's CDR3 is CSANRQGSPYEQYF. CDR3 DNA sequence: TGCAGTGCTAACCGACAGGGGTCTCCCTACGAGCAGTACTTC.

Worth noting for this clonotype: Since a much larger clone is just one base distant, this may be a read error. V gene TRBV29-1 combines with J gene TRBJ2-3; D gene unclear. CDR3 length: 15 amino acids. Trimming shortened V by 4 bases and J by 0 bases, and 14 bases separated the two germline ends. Germline CDR1 and CDR2: SQVTM and ANQGSEA. This chain's CDR3 is CSVGPALSSTDTQYF. The CDR3 bases are TGCAGCGTTGGGCCCGCCCTTTCTAGCACAGATACGCAGTATTTT.

This clonotype appeared many times. The CDR3 is CASSPGTGETQYF. CDR3 DNA sequence: TGTGCCAGCTCACCTGGGACAGGGGAGACCCAGTACTTC. The chain links TRBV18 to TRBJ2-5, with 9 bases identical to TRBD1. Germline loops: CDR1 KGHSH, CDR2 LQKENI. Trimming took 3 bases from V and 5 from J; bases not matched to a gene: 1. The CDR3 sequence is 13 residues long.

The CDR3 is CASSPTGSYNSPLHF. CDR3 coding DNA: TGTGCCAGCAGCCCGACAGGGTCTTATAATTCACCCCTCCACTTT. The rearrangement uses TRBV9 and TRBJ1-6; 7 bases are shared with TRBD1. Trimming removed 4 bases from V and 4 bases from J; junction bases left unmatched: 5. The germline gives CDR1 SGDLS, CDR2 YYNGEE. The CDR3 is 15 amino acids.

This clonotype was found many times. The V gene is TRBV2, the J gene TRBJ1-1; D ambiguous. Germline CDR1 reads SNHLY; CDR2 reads FYNNEI. This CDR3 region has 13 residues. Trimming cost V 11 bases and J 5 bases, with 18 bases left between them. The CDR3: CAFKGGKWTEAFF. CDR3 coding DNA: TGTGCCTTCAAGGGTGGTAAATGGACTGAAGCTTTCTTT.

This clonotype was recorded at least ten times. The J gene is TRBJ2-5, the V gene TRBV7-2, with 8 nucleotides matching TRBD2. V lost 7 bases, J lost 5 bases, and 9 bases stayed unmatched. The CDR3 runs to 14 residues. The germline V gene encodes CDR1 SGHTA and CDR2 FQGNSA. This CDR3 reads CASTLAGLPETQYF. The CDR3 DNA sequence: TGTGCCAGCACCCTAGCGGGCCTCCCGGAGACCCAGTACTTC.

This clonotype showed up many times. This rearrangement joins TRBV7-9 to TRBJ1-1; D remains unclear. The CDR3 is 10 residues long. Germline-derived CDR1 and CDR2 are SEHNR and FQNEAQ (reference sequence). CDR3 in amino acids: CAVGYTEAFF. CDR3 DNA: TGTGCTGTGGGGTACACTGAAGCTTTCTTT.

This clonotype was recorded many times. This rearrangement joins TRBV20-1 to TRBJ2-4, with D perhaps TRBD2 (6 bases). CDR3 length equals 11 residues. The germline CDR1 and CDR2 sequences are DFQATT and SNEGSKA (reference sequence). Trimming stripped 3 bases from V and 8 bases from J, with 8 bases between. The CDR3 coding sequence is TGCAGTGCTAGGAGGAGGGACATTCAGTACTTC. Translated, it gives CSARRRDIQYF.

This clonotype was seen ten or more times. V and J are TRBV7-2 and TRBJ1-4; 7 bases line up with TRBD1. Germline V lookup: CDR1 SGHTA, CDR2 FQGNSA. V shed 5 bases and J 8 bases; nucleotides not matched to a gene: 8. The CDR3 contains 14 residues. The DNA of the CDR3 is TGTGCCAGCAGCCCCGGACAGGTCAGCGAAAAACTGTTTTTT. As protein: CASSPGQVSEKLFF.

This clonotype turned up a few times. J is TRBJ2-7 and V is TRBV7-2, with D possibly being TRBD2 (6 bases). Germline V CDR1 and CDR2: SGHTA, FQGNSA. V dropped 3 bases and J dropped 2 bases, with 14 bases sitting between them. The CDR3 has 15 residues. CDR3 sequence (DNA): TGTGCCAGCAGCTTTTGGGGGAGGACCCCCTACGAGCAGTACTTC. Its translation is CASSFWGRTPYEQYF.

This clonotype has ten or more counts. The genes are TRBV18 and TRBJ2-5, with 10 positions matching TRBD2. The junction had 2 bases not matched to a gene; V was cut back by 3 bases and J by 4 bases. Germline V gene lookup returns CDR1 KGHSH and CDR2 LQKENI. The CDR3 loop spans 14 amino acids. CDR3 nucleotide sequence: TGTGCCAGCTCACCCCTAGCGGGAGCAGAGACCCAGTACTTC. Protein: CASSPLAGAETQYF.

This clonotype was detected many times. The rearrangement uses TRBV7-2 and TRBJ2-5; D unclear. The V end lost 3 bases, the J end lost 4 bases, and 3 bases lay between the germline ends. The CDR3 is 11 amino acids. Germline V lookup: CDR1 SGHTA, CDR2 FQGNSA. CDR3 protein: CASSFSETQYF. In nucleotides, the CDR3 is TGTGCCAGCAGCTTCTCAGAGACCCAGTACTTC.